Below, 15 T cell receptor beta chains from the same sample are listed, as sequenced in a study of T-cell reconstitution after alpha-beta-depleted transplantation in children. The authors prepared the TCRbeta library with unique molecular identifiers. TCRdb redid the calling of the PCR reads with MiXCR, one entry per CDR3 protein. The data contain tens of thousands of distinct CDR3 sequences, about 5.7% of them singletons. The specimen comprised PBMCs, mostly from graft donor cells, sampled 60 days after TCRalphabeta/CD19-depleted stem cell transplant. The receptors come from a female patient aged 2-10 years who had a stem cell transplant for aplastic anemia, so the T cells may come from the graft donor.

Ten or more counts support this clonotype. In DNA form, the CDR3 reads TGCGCCAGCAGCGTAGGCAGTTATGGCTACACCTTC. This gives the protein CASSVGSYGYTF. The V call is TRBV5-1, the J call TRBJ1-2; D unclear. V lost 4 bases to trimming and J lost 5 bases, with 9 bases between them. The germline CDR1 and CDR2 sequences are SGHRS and YFSETQ. The CDR3 length is 12 residues.

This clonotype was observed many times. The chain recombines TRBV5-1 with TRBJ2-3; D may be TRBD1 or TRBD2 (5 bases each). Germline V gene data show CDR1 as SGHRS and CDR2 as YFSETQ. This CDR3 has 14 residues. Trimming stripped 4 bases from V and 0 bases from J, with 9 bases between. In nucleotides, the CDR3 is TGCGCCAGCAGCCGGGACCAAAGCACAGATACGCAGTATTTT. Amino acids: CASSRDQSTDTQYF.

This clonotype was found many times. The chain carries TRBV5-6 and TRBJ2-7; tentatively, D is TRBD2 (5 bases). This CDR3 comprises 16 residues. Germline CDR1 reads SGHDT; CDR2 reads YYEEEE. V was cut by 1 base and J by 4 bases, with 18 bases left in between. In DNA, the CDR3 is TGTGCCAGCAGCTTGAGACGGACTGGTTTGGGGTACGAGCAGTACTTC. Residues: CASSLRRTGLGYEQYF.

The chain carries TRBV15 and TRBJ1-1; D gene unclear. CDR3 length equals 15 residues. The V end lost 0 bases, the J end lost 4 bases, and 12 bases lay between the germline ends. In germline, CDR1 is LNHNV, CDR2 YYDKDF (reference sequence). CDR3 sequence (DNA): TGTGCCACCAGCAGAGACCTCCGGGGAGGCACTGAAGCTTTCTTT. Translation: CATSRDLRGGTEAFF.

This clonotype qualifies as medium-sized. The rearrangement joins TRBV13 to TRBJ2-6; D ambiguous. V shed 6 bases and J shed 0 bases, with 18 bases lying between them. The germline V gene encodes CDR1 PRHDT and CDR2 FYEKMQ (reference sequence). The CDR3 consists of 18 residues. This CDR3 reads CASSQINLVSSGANVLTF. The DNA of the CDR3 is TGTGCCAGCAGTCAGATTAACCTAGTTAGCTCTGGGGCCAACGTCCTGACTTTC. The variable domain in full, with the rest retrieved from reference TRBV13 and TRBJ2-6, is AAGVIQSPRHLIKEKRETATLKCYPIPRHDTVYWYQQGPGQDPQFLISFYEKMQSDKGSIPDRFSAQQFSDYHSELNMSSLELGDSALYFCASSQINLVSSGANVLTFGAGSRLTVL.

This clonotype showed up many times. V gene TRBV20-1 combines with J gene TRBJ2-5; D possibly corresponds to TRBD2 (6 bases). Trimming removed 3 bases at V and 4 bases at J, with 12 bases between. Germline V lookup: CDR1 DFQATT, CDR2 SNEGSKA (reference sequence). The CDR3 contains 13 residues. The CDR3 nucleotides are TGCAGTGCTAGCGCGGGGATCTCAGAGACCCAGTACTTC. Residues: CSASAGISETQYF.

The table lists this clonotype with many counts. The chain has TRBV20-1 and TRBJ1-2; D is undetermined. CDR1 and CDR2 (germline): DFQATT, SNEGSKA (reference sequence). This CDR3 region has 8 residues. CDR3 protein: CRPYGYTF. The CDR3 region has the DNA TGCAGGCCGTATGGCTACACCTTC.

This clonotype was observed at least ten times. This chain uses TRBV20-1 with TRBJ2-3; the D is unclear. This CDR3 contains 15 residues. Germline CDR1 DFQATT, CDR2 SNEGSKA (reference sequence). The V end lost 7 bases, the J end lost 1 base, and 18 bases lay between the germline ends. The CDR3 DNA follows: TGCAGTGTCCGACCCCACTTTGGCGGCACAGATACGCAGTATTTT. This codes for CSVRPHFGGTDTQYF.

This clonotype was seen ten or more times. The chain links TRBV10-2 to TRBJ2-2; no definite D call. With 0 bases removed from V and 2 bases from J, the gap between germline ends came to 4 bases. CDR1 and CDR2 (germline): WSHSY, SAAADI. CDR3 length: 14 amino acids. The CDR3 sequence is CASSESTNTGELFF. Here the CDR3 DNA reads TGCGCCAGCAGTGAGTCAACAAACACCGGGGAGCTGTTTTTT.

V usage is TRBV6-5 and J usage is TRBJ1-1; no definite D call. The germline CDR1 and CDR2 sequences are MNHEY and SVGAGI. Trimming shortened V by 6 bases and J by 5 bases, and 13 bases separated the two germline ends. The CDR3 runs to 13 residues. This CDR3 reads CASRETSGTEAFF. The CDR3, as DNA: TGTGCCAGCAGGGAAACATCTGGGACTGAAGCTTTCTTT.

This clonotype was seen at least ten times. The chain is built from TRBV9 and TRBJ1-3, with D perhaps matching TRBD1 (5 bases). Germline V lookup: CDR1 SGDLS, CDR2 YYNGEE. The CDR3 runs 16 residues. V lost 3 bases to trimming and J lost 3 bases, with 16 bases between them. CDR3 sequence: CASSGPSGANGNTIYF. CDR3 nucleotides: TGTGCCAGCAGCGGGCCCTCCGGGGCAAATGGAAACACCATATATTTT. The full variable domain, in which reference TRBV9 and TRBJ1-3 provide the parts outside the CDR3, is DSGVTQTPKHLITATGQRVTLRCSPRSGDLSVYWYQQSLDQGLQFLIQYYNGEERAKGNILERFSAQQFPDLHSELNLSSLELGDSALYFCASSGPSGANGNTIYFGEGSWLTVV.

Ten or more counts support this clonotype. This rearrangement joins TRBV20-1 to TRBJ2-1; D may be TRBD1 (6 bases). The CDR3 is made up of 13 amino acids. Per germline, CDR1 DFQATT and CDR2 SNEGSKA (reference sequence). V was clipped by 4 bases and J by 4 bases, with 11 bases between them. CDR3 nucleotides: TGCAGTGCTATTTCAGGGGCATACAATGAGCAGTTCTTC. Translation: CSAISGAYNEQFF.

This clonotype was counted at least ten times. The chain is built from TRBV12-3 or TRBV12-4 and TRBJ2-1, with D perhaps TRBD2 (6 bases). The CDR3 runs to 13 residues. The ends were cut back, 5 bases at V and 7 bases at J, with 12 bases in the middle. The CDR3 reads CASSRVGRNEQFF. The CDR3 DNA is TGTGCCAGCAGTAGGGTTGGGAGGAATGAGCAGTTCTTC.

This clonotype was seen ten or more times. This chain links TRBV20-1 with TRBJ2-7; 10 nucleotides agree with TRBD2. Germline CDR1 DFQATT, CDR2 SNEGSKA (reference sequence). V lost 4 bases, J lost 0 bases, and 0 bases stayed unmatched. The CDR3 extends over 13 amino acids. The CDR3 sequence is CSATSGSSYEQYF. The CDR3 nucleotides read TGCAGTGCTACTAGCGGGAGCTCCTACGAGCAGTACTTC.

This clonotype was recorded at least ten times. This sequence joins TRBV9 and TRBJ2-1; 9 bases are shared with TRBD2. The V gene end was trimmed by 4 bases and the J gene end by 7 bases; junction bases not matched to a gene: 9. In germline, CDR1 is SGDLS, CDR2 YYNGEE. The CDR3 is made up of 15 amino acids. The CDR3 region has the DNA TGTGCCAGCAGCCAAAGTCTAGCGGGGAAGAATGAGCAGTTCTTC. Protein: CASSQSLAGKNEQFF.